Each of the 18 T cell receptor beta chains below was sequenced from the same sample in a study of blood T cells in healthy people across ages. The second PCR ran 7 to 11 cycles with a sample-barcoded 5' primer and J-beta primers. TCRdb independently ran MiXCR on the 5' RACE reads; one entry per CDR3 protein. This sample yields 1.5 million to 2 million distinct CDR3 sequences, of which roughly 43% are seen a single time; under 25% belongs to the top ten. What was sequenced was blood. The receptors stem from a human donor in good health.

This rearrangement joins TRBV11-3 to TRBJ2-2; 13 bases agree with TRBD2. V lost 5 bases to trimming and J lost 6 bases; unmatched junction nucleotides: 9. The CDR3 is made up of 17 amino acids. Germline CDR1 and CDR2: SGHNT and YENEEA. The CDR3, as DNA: TGTGCCAGCAGCCACCGACTTACTAGCGGGGGGGCCGGGGAGCTGTTTTTT. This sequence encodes CASSHRLTSGGAGELFF.

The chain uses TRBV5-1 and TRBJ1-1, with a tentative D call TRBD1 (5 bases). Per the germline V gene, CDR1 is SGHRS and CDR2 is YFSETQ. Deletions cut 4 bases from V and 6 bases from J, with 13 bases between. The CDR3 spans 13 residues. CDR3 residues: CASSPALGAEAFF. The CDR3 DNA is TGCGCCAGCAGCCCGGCTCTGGGGGCTGAAGCTTTCTTT.

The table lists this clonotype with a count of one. As DNA, the CDR3 is TGTGCCAGTAGGGGGGTCGAAAATCAGCCCCAGCATTTT. Protein product: CASRGVENQPQHF. The J gene is TRBJ1-5, the V gene TRBV19; perhaps TRBD1 as D (5 bases). V lost 6 bases, J lost 4 bases, and 10 bases lay in between. Germline V gene lookup returns CDR1 LNHDA and CDR2 SQIVND (reference sequence). The CDR3 is 13 amino acids. Together with reference TRBV19 and TRBJ1-5, the CDR3 gives the full variable domain: DGGITQSPKYLFRKEGQNVTLSCEQNLNHDAMYWYRQDPGQGLRLIYYSQIVNDFQKGDIAEGYSVSREKKESFPLTVTSAQKNPTAFYLCASRGVENQPQHFGDGTRLSIL.

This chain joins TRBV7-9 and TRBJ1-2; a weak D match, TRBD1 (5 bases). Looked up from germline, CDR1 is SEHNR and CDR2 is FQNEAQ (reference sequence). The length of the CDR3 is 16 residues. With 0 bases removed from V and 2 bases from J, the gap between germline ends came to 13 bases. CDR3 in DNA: TGTGCCAGCAGCTTAGCCTCGGGGGGGATAAACTATGGCTACACCTTC. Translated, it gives CASSLASGGINYGYTF.

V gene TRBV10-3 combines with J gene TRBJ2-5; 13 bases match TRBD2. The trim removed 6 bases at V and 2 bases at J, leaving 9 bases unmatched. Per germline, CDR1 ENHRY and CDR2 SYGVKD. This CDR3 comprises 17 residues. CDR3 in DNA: TGTGCCATCAGCCTTAGACTAGCGGGGGGTCCTCAAGAGACCCAGTACTTC. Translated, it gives CAISLRLAGGPQETQYF.

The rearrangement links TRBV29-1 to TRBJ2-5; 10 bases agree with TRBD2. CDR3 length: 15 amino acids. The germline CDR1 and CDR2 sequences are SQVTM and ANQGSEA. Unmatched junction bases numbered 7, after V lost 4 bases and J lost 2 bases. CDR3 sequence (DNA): TGCAGCGTTGCAGCGGGTAGCGGGGGGCAAGAGACCCAGTACTTC. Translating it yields CSVAAGSGGQETQYF.

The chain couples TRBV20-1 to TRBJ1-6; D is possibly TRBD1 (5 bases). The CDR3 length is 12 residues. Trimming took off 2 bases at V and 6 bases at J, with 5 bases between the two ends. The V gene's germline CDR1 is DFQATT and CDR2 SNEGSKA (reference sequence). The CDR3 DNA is TGCAGTGCTAGAAGGGGTAATTCACCCCTCCACTTT. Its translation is CSARRGNSPLHF.

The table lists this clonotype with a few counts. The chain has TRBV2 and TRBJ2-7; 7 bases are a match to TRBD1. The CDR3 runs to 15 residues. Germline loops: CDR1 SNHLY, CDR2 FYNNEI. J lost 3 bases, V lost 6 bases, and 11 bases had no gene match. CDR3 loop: CASSANRGQYYEQYF. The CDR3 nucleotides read TGTGCCAGCAGCGCTAACAGGGGACAATACTACGAGCAGTACTTC.

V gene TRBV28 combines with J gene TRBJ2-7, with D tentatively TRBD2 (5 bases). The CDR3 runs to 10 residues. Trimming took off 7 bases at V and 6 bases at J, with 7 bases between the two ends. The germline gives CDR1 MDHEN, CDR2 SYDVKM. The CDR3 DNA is TGTGCCAGCACCGGAGGCGAGCAGTACTTC. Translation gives CASTGGEQYF.

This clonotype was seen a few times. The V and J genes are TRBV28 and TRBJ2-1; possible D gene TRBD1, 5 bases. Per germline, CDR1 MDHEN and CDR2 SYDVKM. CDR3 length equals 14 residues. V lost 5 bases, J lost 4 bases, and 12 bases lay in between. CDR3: CASSTPDRYNEQFF. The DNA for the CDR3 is TGTGCCAGCAGTACCCCAGACAGATACAATGAGCAGTTCTTC.

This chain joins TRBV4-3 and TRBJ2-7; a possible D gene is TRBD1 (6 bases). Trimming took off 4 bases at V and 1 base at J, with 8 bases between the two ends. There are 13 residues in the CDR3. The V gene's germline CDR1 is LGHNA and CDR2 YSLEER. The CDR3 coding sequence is TGCGCCAGCAGCCGCAGGGGTTCCTACGAGCAGTACTTC. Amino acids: CASSRRGSYEQYF.

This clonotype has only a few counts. The CDR3 sequence is CASSRDESYEQYF. The CDR3 region has the DNA TGTGCCAGCTCCCGGGACGAGTCCTACGAGCAGTACTTC. V and J are TRBV7-6 and TRBJ2-7, with D perhaps TRBD1 or TRBD2 (5 bases each). Germline CDR1 is SGHVS and CDR2 is FNYEAQ. V was trimmed by 8 bases and J by 1 base, leaving 12 bases between them. The CDR3 covers 13 residues.

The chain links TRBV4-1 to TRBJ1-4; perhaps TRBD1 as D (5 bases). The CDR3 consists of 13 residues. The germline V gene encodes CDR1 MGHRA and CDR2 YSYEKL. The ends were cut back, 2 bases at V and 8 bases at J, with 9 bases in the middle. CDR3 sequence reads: CASSQRGGEKLFF. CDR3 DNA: TGCGCCAGCAGCCAACGGGGGGGGGAAAAACTGTTTTTT.

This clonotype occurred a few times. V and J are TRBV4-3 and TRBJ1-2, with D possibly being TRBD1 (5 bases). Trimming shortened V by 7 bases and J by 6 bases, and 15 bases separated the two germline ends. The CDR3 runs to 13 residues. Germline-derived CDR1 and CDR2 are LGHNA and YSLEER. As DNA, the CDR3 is TGCGCCAGCAACCAGGGAGGACTCGATGGCTACACCTTC. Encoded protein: CASNQGGLDGYTF.

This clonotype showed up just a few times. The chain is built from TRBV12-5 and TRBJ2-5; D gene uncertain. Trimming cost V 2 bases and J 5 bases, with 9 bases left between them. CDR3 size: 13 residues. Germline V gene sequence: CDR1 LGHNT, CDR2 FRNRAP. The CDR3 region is CASGLMSSETQYF. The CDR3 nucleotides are TGTGCTAGTGGTTTGATGAGTTCCGAGACCCAGTACTTC.

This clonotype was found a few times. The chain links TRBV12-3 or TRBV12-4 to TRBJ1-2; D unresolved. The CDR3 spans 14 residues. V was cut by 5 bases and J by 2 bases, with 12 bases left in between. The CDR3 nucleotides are TGTGCCAGCAGTCAGAGTTTAGGGAACTATGGCTACACCTTC. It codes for CASSQSLGNYGYTF.

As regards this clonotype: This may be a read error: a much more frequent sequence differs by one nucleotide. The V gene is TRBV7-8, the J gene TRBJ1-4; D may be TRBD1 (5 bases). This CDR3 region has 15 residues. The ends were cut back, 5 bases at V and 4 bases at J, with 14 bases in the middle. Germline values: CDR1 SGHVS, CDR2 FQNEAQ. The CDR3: CASSPMMRGNEKLFF. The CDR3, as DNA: TGTGCCAGCAGCCCGATGATGAGGGGTAATGAAAAACTGTTTTTT.

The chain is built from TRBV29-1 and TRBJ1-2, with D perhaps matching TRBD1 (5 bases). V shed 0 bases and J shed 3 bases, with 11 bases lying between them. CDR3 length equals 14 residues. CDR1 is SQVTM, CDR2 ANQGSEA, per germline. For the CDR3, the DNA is TGCAGCGTTGAAGACGCCGACAGAGACTATGGCTACACCTTC. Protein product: CSVEDADRDYGYTF.